What follows are 30 T cell receptor beta chains derived from one specimen sequenced in a study of T cell responses to AZD1222 COVID-19 vaccine. Here immunoSEQ multiplex PCR was the method, and the copy in TCRdb shows in-frame clones only, minus some. The table lists 150,000 to 200,000 clones, 85% to 95% of them singletons. The material sequenced was peripheral blood, taken on day 0 of AZD1222 vaccination. The receptors derive from an adult in good health.

Remarks on this clone: An end of the junction does not agree with germline; a read error may underlie this. This chain joins TRBV6-1 and TRBJ2-7; TRBD2 might be the D (8 bases). Germline CDR1 reads MNHNS; CDR2 reads SASEGT. The CDR3 runs to 16 residues. The CDR3 DNA reads TGTGCCAGCAGGGAAGGGGGCGGACTAGCTATCTACGAGCAGTACTTC. Its protein is CASREGGGLAIYEQYF.

The chain has TRBV2 and TRBJ1-1, with TRBD1 as a possible D gene (5 bases). Deletions cut 1 base from V and 0 bases from J, with 12 bases between. Germline V gene sequence: CDR1 SNHLY, CDR2 FYNNEI. CDR3 length: 16 amino acids. As DNA, the CDR3 is TGTGCCAGCAGTGAAGTGGGGGGTCGAGTGAACACTGAAGCTTTCTTT. Its translation is CASSEVGGRVNTEAFF.

The chain is built from TRBV16 and TRBJ1-1; 10 bases fit TRBD1. The ends lost 3 bases at V and 0 bases at J; junction bases unmatched: 7. The CDR3 consists of 17 residues. Germline values: CDR1 KGHSY, CDR2 FQNENV. The CDR3 sequence: CASSQTGTGVVNTEAFF. In DNA, the CDR3 is TGTGCCAGCAGCCAGACCGGGACAGGGGTTGTGAACACTGAAGCTTTCTTT. Full variable domain (remainder filled in from reference TRBV16 and TRBJ1-1): GEEVAQTPKHLVRGEGQKAKLYCAPIKGHSYVFWYQQVLKNEFKFLISFQNENVFDETGMPKERFSAKCLPNSPCSLEIQATKLEDSAVYFCASSQTGTGVVNTEAFFGQGTRLTVV.

The V call is TRBV6-2 or TRBV6-3, the J call TRBJ1-5, with 11 bases fitting TRBD1. This CDR3 region has 17 residues. Germline trimming cut 5 bases from V and 1 base from J; bases unmatched to any gene: 7. Germline V lookup: CDR1 MNHEY, CDR2 SVGEGT. CDR3 residues: CASSPRTGGVSNQPQHF. CDR3 bases: TGTGCCAGCAGTCCCCGGACAGGGGGCGTCAGCAATCAGCCCCAGCATTTT.

This clone was recorded a few times. CDR3 nucleotide sequence: TGTGCCAGCAGCCCCAGTTCCGGGACAGCTAACTATGGCTACACCTTC. Its translation is CASSPSSGTANYGYTF. The chain links TRBV4-2 to TRBJ1-2, with 7 bases fitting TRBD1. The V and J ends lost 4 bases and 0 bases, in that order; junction bases with no gene match: 8. CDR1 LGHNA and CDR2 YNFKEQ come from the germline V gene. The CDR3 runs 16 residues.

This chain uses TRBV4-3 with TRBJ1-1; D gene unclear. In germline, CDR1 is LGHNA, CDR2 YSLEER. V shed 4 bases and J shed 0 bases, with 9 bases lying between them. The CDR3 is 14 amino acids. This CDR3 reads CASSPGRMNTEAFF. CDR3 nucleotides: TGCGCCAGCAGCCCCGGGCGGATGAACACTGAAGCTTTCTTT.

This clone was seen once. V usage is TRBV19 and J usage is TRBJ1-1, with D perhaps TRBD1 (6 bases). Trimming took 5 bases from V and 1 from J, leaving 20 bases between them. Germline V gives CDR1 LNHDA, CDR2 SQIVND (reference sequence). This CDR3 contains 17 residues. The CDR3 coding sequence is TGTGCCAGTAGTCCCGCGGGGGGCGTCCGACGGAACACTGAAGCTTTCTTT. Its translation: CASSPAGGVRRNTEAFF.

V usage is TRBV6-2 or TRBV6-3 and J usage is TRBJ1-2; 10 nucleotides agree with TRBD1. Germline V gives CDR1 MNHEY, CDR2 SVGEGT. The trim removed 5 bases at V and 8 bases at J, leaving 14 bases unmatched. This CDR3 is built from 16 residues. The CDR3 region is CASSHSRQGAFRGYTF. CDR3 bases: TGTGCCAGCAGTCATTCTCGACAGGGGGCTTTCAGAGGCTACACCTTC.

This sequence joins TRBV9 and TRBJ2-3; D is perhaps TRBD1 (5 bases). CDR3 size: 14 residues. Between the trimmed V and J ends, which lost 5 bases and 0 bases, there was a span of 10 bases. CDR1 SGDLS and CDR2 YYNGEE come from the germline V gene. CDR3 region: CASSRQKSTDTQYF. In nucleotides, the CDR3 is TGTGCCAGCAGTCGACAGAAAAGCACAGATACGCAGTATTTT.

V is TRBV10-1 and J is TRBJ1-1; a weak D match, TRBD1 (6 bases). Germline CDR1 WNHNN, CDR2 SYGVQD (reference sequence). V lost 6 bases and J lost 4, with 18 bases in between. The CDR3 has 15 amino acids. In DNA form, the CDR3 reads TGCGCCAGCAGCGCCACCCACACAGGGACCACTGAAGCTTTCTTT. Translating gives CASSATHTGTTEAFF.

The chain joins TRBV18 to TRBJ2-6; D perhaps matches TRBD1 (6 bases). Germline-derived CDR1 and CDR2 are KGHSH and LQKENI. The CDR3 has 18 amino acids. V lost 2 bases and J lost 0, with 14 bases in between. The CDR3 sequence: CASSPYRVPSSGANVLTF. The CDR3 nucleotides read TGTGCCAGCTCACCATACAGGGTACCCAGCTCTGGGGCCAACGTCCTGACTTTC.

This chain links TRBV4-1 with TRBJ1-2, with 8 positions matching TRBD1. V lost 2 bases to trimming and J lost 1 base; unmatched junction nucleotides: 15. The CDR3 covers 19 residues. Germline CDR1 is MGHRA and CDR2 is YSYEKL. CDR3 in amino acids: CASSQWSLTRTGINYGYTF. The DNA of the CDR3 is TGCGCCAGCAGCCAATGGAGTCTGACTCGGACAGGGATTAACTATGGCTACACCTTC.

The chain carries TRBV28 and TRBJ1-4; possible D gene TRBD1, 6 bases. The V end lost 7 bases, the J end lost 7 bases, and 22 bases lay between the germline ends. This CDR3 comprises 16 residues. CDR1 is MDHEN, CDR2 SYDVKM, per germline. The CDR3 DNA sequence: TGTGCCAGCACCATGAGGGGGGGAGGGCTAGGTGAAAAACTGTTTTTT. It is translated as CASTMRGGGLGEKLFF.

The chain combines TRBV9 with TRBJ2-2; 12 nucleotides agree with TRBD1. Germline CDR1 and CDR2: SGDLS and YYNGEE. V shed 4 bases, J shed 7 bases, and the junction held 8 bases outside the gene matches. The CDR3 has 16 amino acids. DNA of the CDR3: TGTGCCAGCAGCTTGGGGGACAGGGGGCCCGGCGGGGAGCTGTTTTTT. This translates into CASSLGDRGPGGELFF.

V gene TRBV7-3 combines with J gene TRBJ2-1; D call uncertain. Germline V gives CDR1 SGHTA, CDR2 FQGTGA. This CDR3 comprises 12 residues. V lost 3 bases and J lost 6, with 6 bases in between. The CDR3 sequence is CASSFPGNEQFF. DNA for the CDR3: TGTGCCAGCAGCTTCCCGGGCAATGAGCAGTTCTTC.

CDR3 sequence reads: CASSFGLALSEVTDTQYF. CDR3 coding DNA: TGTGCCAGCAGCTTCGGACTAGCGCTAAGCGAGGTAACAGATACGCAGTATTTT. The chain carries TRBV5-4 and TRBJ2-3; TRBD2 aligns across 9 bases. Germline V gives CDR1 SGHNT, CDR2 YYREEE (reference sequence). V trimming: 2 bases; J trimming: 3 bases; junction bases outside the gene matches: 13. The CDR3 sequence is 18 residues long.

The V gene is TRBV19, the J gene TRBJ1-4; TRBD1 matches 7 bases. Germline lookup yields CDR1 LNHDA and CDR2 SQIVND (reference sequence). The CDR3 loop spans 19 amino acids. V lost 6 bases and J lost 0; bases outside the gene matches: 16. CDR3 DNA sequence: TGTGCCAGTAGCCCAATATACGGGGGACAGATTGCAACTAATGAAAAACTGTTTTTT. Translation gives CASSPIYGGQIATNEKLFF.

The chain couples TRBV6-2 or TRBV6-3 to TRBJ2-3; the D gene is possibly TRBD2 (6 bases). CDR3 length: 13 residues. Germline lookup yields CDR1 MNHEY and CDR2 SVGEGT. V was clipped by 1 base and J by 5 bases, with 7 bases between them. CDR3 nucleotide sequence: TGTGCCAGCAGTTACTTGCGGGGAGATACGCAGTATTTT. This encodes CASSYLRGDTQYF.

The V gene is TRBV6-5, the J gene TRBJ2-1; D remains unclear. The CDR3 is made up of 12 amino acids. The germline V gene encodes CDR1 MNHEY and CDR2 SVGAGI. V gave up 5 bases and J gave up 5 bases, with 7 bases separating them. The CDR3 nucleotides read TGTGCCAGCAGTCCGATAAACAATGAGCAGTTCTTC. Protein product: CASSPINNEQFF.

The chain links TRBV5-1 to TRBJ2-5, with a tentative D call TRBD1 (5 bases). V gave up 4 bases and J gave up 5 bases, with 12 bases separating them. Germline CDR1 reads SGHRS; CDR2 reads YFSETQ. This CDR3 has 13 residues. The CDR3 nucleotides read TGCGCCAGCAGCACCGGTGGGGCGGAGACCCAGTACTTC. Translating it yields CASSTGGAETQYF.

The chain joins TRBV6-5 to TRBJ2-1; the D gene is possibly TRBD2 (6 bases). This CDR3 comprises 13 residues. Trimming left V 7 bases short and J 9 bases short, with 16 bases between. In germline, CDR1 is MNHEY, CDR2 SVGAGI. The CDR3 DNA follows: TGTGCCAGCACTGCGGGGCCCATCCGTGAGCAGTTCTTC. The encoded protein is CASTAGPIREQFF.

V and J are TRBV27 and TRBJ2-2; D is perhaps TRBD1 or TRBD2 (6 bases each). The CDR3 runs 18 residues. V was pared by 4 bases and J by 2 bases, with 20 bases between. Germline lookup yields CDR1 MNHEY and CDR2 SMNVEV (reference sequence). CDR3 sequence: CASSSGSLDRFNTGELFF. CDR3 nucleotides: TGTGCCAGCAGTTCCGGGAGTTTGGACAGATTCAACACCGGGGAGCTGTTTTTT.

The chain carries TRBV7-2 and TRBJ2-1; 7 nucleotides align to TRBD1. This CDR3 comprises 15 residues. Germline CDR1 and CDR2: SGHTA and FQGNSA. Germline trimming cut 1 base from V and 4 bases from J; bases unmatched to any gene: 4. The DNA for the CDR3 is TGTGCCAGCAGCTTAGGGACAGGATATTACAATGAGCAGTTCTTC. Encoded protein: CASSLGTGYYNEQFF.

This clone showed up just a few times. The DNA of the CDR3 is TGTGCCACCAGTGACCAGACAGGTTCCTACAATGAGCAGTTCTTC. It yields the protein CATSDQTGSYNEQFF. The chain has TRBV24-1 and TRBJ2-1, with a tentative D call TRBD1 (6 bases). The CDR3 covers 15 residues. Germline V gives CDR1 KGHDR, CDR2 SFDVKD. The V and J ends lost 4 bases and 1 base respectively, with 10 bases between them.

The chain recombines TRBV6-5 with TRBJ1-2, with a weak D call TRBD1 (5 bases). Trimming stripped 6 bases from V and 8 bases from J, with 13 bases between. This CDR3 region has 12 residues. CDR1 is MNHEY and CDR2 is SVGAGI in the germline V gene. The CDR3 nucleotides are TGTGCCAGCAGAACAGGAGGGACGGGCTACACCTTC. This gives the protein CASRTGGTGYTF.

This sequence joins TRBV5-8 and TRBJ1-3, with D perhaps TRBD1 (5 bases). V was cut by 1 base and J by 3 bases, with 11 bases left in between. Germline lookup yields CDR1 SGHTS and CDR2 YDEGEE. There are 15 residues in the CDR3. In DNA, the CDR3 is TGTGCCAGCAGCTTGTTCAGGGCGAGTGGAAACACCATATATTTT. Residues: CASSLFRASGNTIYF.

The genes are TRBV28 and TRBJ2-7, with 13 bases lining up with TRBD2. The junction had 9 bases not matched to a gene; V was cut back by 6 bases and J by 4 bases. This CDR3 is 16 amino acids long. Germline lookup yields CDR1 MDHEN and CDR2 SYDVKM. This CDR3 reads CASSSGGTSGKYEQYF. Written as DNA, the CDR3 is TGTGCCAGCAGCTCCGGCGGGACTAGCGGGAAATACGAGCAGTACTTC.

The rearrangement uses TRBV19 and TRBJ2-7; weak D call: TRBD2 (5 bases). The CDR3 contains 14 residues. V was pared by 1 base and J by 2 bases, with 9 bases between. The germline V gene encodes CDR1 LNHDA and CDR2 SQIVND (reference sequence). Written as DNA, the CDR3 is TGTGCCAGTAGTATAGTCAGCGGAGCCTACGAGCAGTACTTC. Encoded protein: CASSIVSGAYEQYF.

This rearrangement joins TRBV27 to TRBJ2-5; TRBD1 agrees at 9 bases. With 3 bases clipped from V and 5 bases from J, the junction kept 10 bases outside the gene matches. CDR1 MNHEY and CDR2 SMNVEV come from the germline V gene (reference sequence). The CDR3 runs 16 residues. The CDR3 here is CASSFGQDRGLETQYF. The CDR3 nucleotides read TGTGCCAGCAGTTTTGGGCAGGACAGGGGACTTGAGACCCAGTACTTC.

The genes are TRBV7-2 and TRBJ1-1; D unresolved. CDR1 and CDR2 (germline): SGHTA, FQGNSA. The CDR3 runs 13 residues. Trimming removed 2 bases at V and 1 base at J, with 5 bases between. CDR3 residues: CASSLPGNTEAFF. CDR3 bases: TGTGCCAGCAGCTTACCAGGGAACACTGAAGCTTTCTTT.